The 24 T cell receptor beta chains reported below all come from one sample, sequenced in a study of technical replicates of blood from a handful of donors. The repertoire was sequenced with immunoSEQ multiplex PCR; TCRdb's copy has only in-frame clones and lacks some. In the table there are 84,000 or so clones, approximately 94% of which are singletons. Sequencing input: T cells isolated from PBMCs. All receptors come from a human donor in good health.

This rearrangement joins TRBV19 to TRBJ2-1; the D is unclear. Germline loops: CDR1 LNHDA, CDR2 SQIVND (reference sequence). This CDR3 is 15 amino acids long. With 3 bases removed from V and 4 bases from J, the gap between germline ends came to 13 bases. DNA for the CDR3: TGTGCCAGTAGTATCGGCGGAGAACCATACAATGAGCAGTTCTTC. Residues: CASSIGGEPYNEQFF.

The gene calls are TRBV9 and TRBJ2-5; 11 nucleotides line up with TRBD2. This CDR3 has 14 amino acids. The trim removed 9 bases at V and 5 bases at J, leaving 9 bases unmatched. Germline V gene data show CDR1 as SGDLS and CDR2 as YYNGEE. The DNA for the CDR3 is TGTGCCACAGGAAAGGGACTAGCGGAGGAGACCCAGTACTTC. The encoded protein is CATGKGLAEETQYF.

The rearrangement joins TRBV27 to TRBJ2-7, with 8 bases that match TRBD2. The V gene's germline CDR1 is MNHEY and CDR2 SMNVEV (reference sequence). The ends lost 5 bases at V and 4 bases at J; junction bases unmatched: 4. There are 13 residues in the CDR3. The CDR3 sequence is CASSPGTSYEQYF. Written as DNA, the CDR3 is TGTGCCAGCAGTCCTGGGACTAGTTACGAGCAGTACTTC.

The V and J genes are TRBV11-2 and TRBJ2-3; D possibly corresponds to TRBD1 (7 bases). The V gene's germline CDR1 is SGHAT and CDR2 FQNNGV. V shed 3 bases and J shed 4 bases, with 11 bases lying between them. The CDR3 totals 14 residues. The CDR3: CASSFRGEADTQYF. In nucleotides, the CDR3 is TGTGCCAGCAGCTTCAGGGGGGAAGCAGATACGCAGTATTTT.

CDR3 in amino acids: CASSEGSISEQYF. As DNA, the CDR3 is TGTGCCAGCTCTGAGGGCTCCATTTCCGAGCAGTACTTC. This sequence joins TRBV18 and TRBJ2-7; tentative D call: TRBD2 (5 bases). CDR1 is KGHSH, CDR2 LQKENI, per germline. V was cut by 6 bases and J by 6 bases, with 15 bases left in between. This CDR3 has 13 amino acids.

The chain recombines TRBV19 with TRBJ2-1, with 9 bases matching TRBD1. The CDR3 loop spans 19 amino acids. Germline V gene lookup returns CDR1 LNHDA and CDR2 SQIVND (reference sequence). V shed 4 bases and J 4 bases; nucleotides not matched to a gene: 17. CDR3 coding DNA: TGTGCCAGTAGTAGGGAGTGGACTGACAGGGGGGATGTTTACAATGAGCAGTTCTTC. Protein sequence: CASSREWTDRGDVYNEQFF.

The V and J genes are TRBV10-2 and TRBJ1-5, with D tentatively TRBD1 (6 bases). Trimming took 6 bases from V and 3 from J, leaving 15 bases between them. This CDR3 comprises 15 residues. Germline V gene lookup returns CDR1 WSHSY and CDR2 SAAADI. In nucleotides, the CDR3 is TGCGCCAGCAGCTTATTACAGGGAGACAATCAGCCCCAGCATTTT. This sequence encodes CASSLLQGDNQPQHF.

Note on this clone: This CDR3 is also generated by other DNA sequences in the sample. The rearrangement uses TRBV6-1 and TRBJ1-2; 9 bases are shared with TRBD1. J gave up 6 bases and V 3 bases, and 5 bases lay outside the gene matches. In germline, CDR1 is MNHNS, CDR2 SASEGT. The CDR3 runs 14 residues. DNA for the CDR3: TGTGCCAGCAGTGAGCCCGGACAGGGGAATGGCTACACCTTC. The encoded protein is CASSEPGQGNGYTF.

This rearrangement joins TRBV5-6 to TRBJ2-7; D is ambiguous. The CDR3 spans 19 residues. V was clipped by 0 bases and J by 5 bases, with 27 bases between them. The germline V gene encodes CDR1 SGHDT and CDR2 YYEEEE. The CDR3 spells CASSLAGGPNDGFLDEQYF. As DNA, the CDR3 is TGTGCCAGCAGCTTGGCTGGCGGTCCCAATGATGGCTTCTTGGACGAGCAGTACTTC.

This chain uses TRBV11-2 with TRBJ2-1; D may be TRBD1 (6 bases). Trimming pared 0 bases from V and 2 bases from J, leaving 11 bases between. From germline, CDR1 is SGHAT and CDR2 FQNNGV. The CDR3 spans 16 residues. As DNA, the CDR3 is TGTGCCAGCAGCTTAGAGCAGGGGCGGACCTACAATGAGCAGTTCTTC. Its translation is CASSLEQGRTYNEQFF.

This chain uses TRBV6-6 with TRBJ2-7; D is perhaps TRBD2 (5 bases). This CDR3 comprises 15 residues. The germline CDR1 and CDR2 sequences are MNHNY and SVGAGI (reference sequence). Trimming took off 0 bases at V and 6 bases at J, with 15 bases between the two ends. CDR3 nucleotide sequence: TGTGCCAGCAGTTACTCGAGCGGTAAACGGCGCGAGCAGTACTTC. The encoded protein is CASSYSSGKRREQYF.

V usage is TRBV10-3 and J usage is TRBJ1-2; TRBD1 matches 10 bases. Germline values: CDR1 ENHRY, CDR2 SYGVKD. V lost 3 bases and J lost 3; bases outside the gene matches: 4. CDR3 size: 15 residues. CDR3 amino acids: CAISEGDRGHYGYTF. The CDR3 region has the DNA TGTGCCATCAGTGAAGGTGACAGGGGGCACTATGGCTACACCTTC.

The rearrangement uses TRBV7-9 and TRBJ2-6; TRBD2 might be the D (5 bases). The germline V gene has CDR1 SEHNR and CDR2 FQNEAQ (reference sequence). The CDR3 has 14 amino acids. The germline V and J ends were trimmed by 3 bases and 4 bases, with 7 bases remaining between them. The CDR3: CASSFPGGANVLTF. The CDR3, as DNA: TGTGCCAGCAGCTTCCCGGGGGGGGCCAACGTCCTGACTTTC.

V is TRBV6-1 and J is TRBJ2-5, with D perhaps matching TRBD1 (6 bases). The V gene's germline CDR1 is MNHNS and CDR2 SASEGT. This CDR3 contains 16 residues. The V and J ends lost 2 bases and 5 bases respectively, with 18 bases between them. The CDR3 protein is CASSESGSRGGETQYF. Written as DNA, the CDR3 is TGTGCCAGCAGTGAATCCGGAAGCAGGGGCGGGGAGACCCAGTACTTC.

This rearrangement joins TRBV19 to TRBJ2-1; 9 nucleotides align to TRBD1. The V segment lost 5 bases and the J segment 3 bases; nucleotides outside the gene matches: 5. The CDR3 is made up of 15 amino acids. CDR1 and CDR2 (germline): LNHDA, SQIVND (reference sequence). The CDR3 DNA reads as TGTGCCAGTAGTCACAGGGGGCTGAACTACAATGAGCAGTTCTTC. Translating it yields CASSHRGLNYNEQFF.

V gene TRBV6-5 combines with J gene TRBJ2-7; D possibly corresponds to TRBD2 (5 bases). CDR3 length: 13 amino acids. Per the germline V gene, CDR1 is MNHEY and CDR2 is SVGAGI. Trimming shortened V by 4 bases and J by 5 bases, and 12 bases separated the two germline ends. CDR3 bases: TGTGCCAGCAGTTCTGAGGGAACCCACGAGCAGTACTTC. As protein: CASSSEGTHEQYF.

This clone was detected only once. The gene calls are TRBV28 and TRBJ2-1; 15 nucleotides match TRBD2. CDR3 length: 16 residues. V was pared by 5 bases and J by 8 bases, with 7 bases of the junction left unmatched. Looked up from germline, CDR1 is MDHEN and CDR2 is SYDVKM. CDR3 residues: CASSPWTSGRADEQFF. In DNA, the CDR3 is TGTGCCAGCAGTCCCTGGACTAGCGGGAGGGCCGATGAGCAGTTCTTC. The whole variable domain, filled in from reference TRBV28 and TRBJ2-1, reads DVKVTQSSRYLVKRTGEKVFLECVQDMDHENMFWYRQDPGLGLRLIYFSYDVKMKEKGDIPEGYSVSREKKERFSLILESASTNQTSMYLCASSPWTSGRADEQFFGPGTRLTVL.

This CDR3 reads CASSPSPRDTEAFF. Written as DNA, the CDR3 is TGTGCCAGCAGCCCTTCCCCCCGGGATACTGAAGCTTTCTTT. The J gene is TRBJ1-1, the V gene TRBV11-3; D remains ambiguous. The CDR3 totals 14 residues. Germline V gene lookup returns CDR1 SGHNT and CDR2 YENEEA. The V end was cut by 5 bases, the J end by 5 bases, with 15 bases between.

The chain links TRBV4-2 to TRBJ2-5; D is possibly TRBD2 (6 bases). V was pared by 4 bases and J by 2 bases, with 11 bases between. The CDR3 length is 14 residues. Germline-derived CDR1 and CDR2 are LGHNA and YNFKEQ. DNA for the CDR3: TGTGCCAGCAGCCGTAGCGGAGATCAAGAGACCCAGTACTTC. Amino acids: CASSRSGDQETQYF.

The J gene is TRBJ1-5, the V gene TRBV5-6, with unresolved D. Germline assignment: CDR1 SGHDT and CDR2 YYEEEE. The CDR3 spans 16 residues. Trimming removed 4 bases from V and 5 bases from J, with 19 bases in between. CDR3 nucleotides: TGTGCCAGCAGCCGCCGGGGTCGGGTGGACGATCAGCCCCAGCATTTT. Protein: CASSRRGRVDDQPQHF.

J is TRBJ2-1 and V is TRBV2, with 9 bases matching TRBD2. The CDR3 is made up of 13 amino acids. Germline CDR1 is SNHLY and CDR2 is FYNNEI. V lost 7 bases, J lost 8 bases, and 6 bases stayed unmatched. The CDR3 sequence: CASMAGGPDEQFF. CDR3 DNA sequence: TGTGCCAGCATGGCGGGGGGGCCGGATGAGCAGTTCTTC.

V usage is TRBV29-1 and J usage is TRBJ2-4, with 10 bases aligning to TRBD2. The CDR3 is made up of 14 amino acids. Losses at the gene ends were 4 bases for V and 5 bases for J; bases not matched to a gene: 5. Germline V gives CDR1 SQVTM, CDR2 ANQGSEA. The CDR3 reads CSVAASGSQNIQYF. In nucleotides, the CDR3 is TGCAGCGTTGCGGCTAGCGGGAGCCAAAACATTCAGTACTTC.

The chain couples TRBV6-6 to TRBJ1-2, with TRBD1 identical over 7 bases. The CDR3 is 14 amino acids. With V trimmed by 4 bases and J by 4 bases, 6 bases remained unmatched. In germline, CDR1 is MNHNY, CDR2 SVGAGI (reference sequence). The CDR3 protein is CASSSTGDAYGYTF. In nucleotides, the CDR3 is TGTGCCAGCAGTTCCACAGGGGACGCCTATGGCTACACCTTC.

J is TRBJ1-1 and V is TRBV6-5; perhaps TRBD1 as D (5 bases). The CDR3 sequence is 15 residues long. V lost 7 bases and J 1 base, leaving 16 bases between the germline ends. Germline V CDR1 and CDR2: MNHEY, SVGAGI. The DNA of the CDR3 is TGTGCCAGCACCGAAATAGCAAGGGGGAACACTGAAGCTTTCTTT. It specifies CASTEIARGNTEAFF.